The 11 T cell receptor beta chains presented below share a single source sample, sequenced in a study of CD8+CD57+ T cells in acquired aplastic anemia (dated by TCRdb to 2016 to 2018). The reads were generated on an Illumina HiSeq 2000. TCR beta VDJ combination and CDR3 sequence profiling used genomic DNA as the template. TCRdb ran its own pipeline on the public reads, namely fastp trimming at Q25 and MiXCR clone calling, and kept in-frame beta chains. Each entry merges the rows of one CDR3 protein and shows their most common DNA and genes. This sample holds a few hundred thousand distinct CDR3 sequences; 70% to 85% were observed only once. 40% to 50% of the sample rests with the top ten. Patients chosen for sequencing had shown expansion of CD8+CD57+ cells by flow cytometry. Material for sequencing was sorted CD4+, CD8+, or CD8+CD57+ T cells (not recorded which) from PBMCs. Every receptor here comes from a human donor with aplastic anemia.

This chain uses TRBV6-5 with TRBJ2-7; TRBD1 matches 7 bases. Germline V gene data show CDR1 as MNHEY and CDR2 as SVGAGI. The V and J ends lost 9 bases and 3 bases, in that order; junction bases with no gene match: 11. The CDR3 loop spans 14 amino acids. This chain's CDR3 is CASGKGAKLYEQYV. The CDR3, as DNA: TGTGCCAGTGGAAAGGGGGCTAAGCTCTACGAGCAGTACGTC.

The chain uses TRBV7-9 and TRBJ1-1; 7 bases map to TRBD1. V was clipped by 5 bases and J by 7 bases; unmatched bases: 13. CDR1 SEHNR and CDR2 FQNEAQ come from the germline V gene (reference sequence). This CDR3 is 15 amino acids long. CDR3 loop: CASSPQGRAVDEAFF. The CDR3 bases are TGTGCCAGCAGCCCACAGGGGAGGGCGGTAGATGAAGCTTTCTTT.

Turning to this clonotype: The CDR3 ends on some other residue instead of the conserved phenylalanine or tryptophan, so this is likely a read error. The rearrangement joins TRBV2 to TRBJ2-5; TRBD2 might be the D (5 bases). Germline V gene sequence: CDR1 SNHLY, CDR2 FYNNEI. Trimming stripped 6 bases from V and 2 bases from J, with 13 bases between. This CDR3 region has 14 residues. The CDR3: CASSGGGVQETQYL. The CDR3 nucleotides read TGTGCCAGCAGCGGAGGCGGCGTGCAAGAGACCCAGTACCTC.

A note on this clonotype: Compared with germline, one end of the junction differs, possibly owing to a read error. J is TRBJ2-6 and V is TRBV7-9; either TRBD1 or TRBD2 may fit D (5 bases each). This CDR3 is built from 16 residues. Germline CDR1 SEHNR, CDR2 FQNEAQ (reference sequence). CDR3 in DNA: TGCGCCAGCAGCCAGGCGAGGGGTCCCGGGGCCCAGGTCCTGACTTTC. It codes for CASSQARGPGAQVLTF.

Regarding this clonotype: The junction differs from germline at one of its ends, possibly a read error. The DNA of the CDR3 is TGCGCCAGCAGCTTACGGTCAGATAAGAACTATGGCTACACCTTC. This codes for CASSLRSDKNYGYTF. This chain uses TRBV9 with TRBJ1-2; D is undetermined. Germline values: CDR1 SGDLS, CDR2 YYNGEE. This CDR3 contains 15 residues.

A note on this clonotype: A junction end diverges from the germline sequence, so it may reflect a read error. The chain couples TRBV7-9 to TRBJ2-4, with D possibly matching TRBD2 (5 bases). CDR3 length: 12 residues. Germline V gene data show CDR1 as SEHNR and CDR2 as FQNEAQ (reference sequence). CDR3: CASRVAAGVLFF. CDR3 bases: TGTGCCAGCAGAGTAGCAGCCGGGGTTCTGTTCTTC.

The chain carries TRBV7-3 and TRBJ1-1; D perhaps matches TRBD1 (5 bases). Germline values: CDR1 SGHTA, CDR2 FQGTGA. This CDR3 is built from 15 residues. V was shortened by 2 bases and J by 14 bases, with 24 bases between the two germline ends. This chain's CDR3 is CASSLAKRGYNKEFF. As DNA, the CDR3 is TGTGCCAGCAGCTTAGCGAAGCGGGGGTACAACAAAGAGTTCTTT.

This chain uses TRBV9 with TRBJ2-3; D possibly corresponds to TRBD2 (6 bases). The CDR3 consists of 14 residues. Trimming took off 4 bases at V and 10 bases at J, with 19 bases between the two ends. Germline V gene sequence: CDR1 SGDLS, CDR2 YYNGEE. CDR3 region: CASSLAADTQSQYF. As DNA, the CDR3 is TGTGCCAGCAGCTTAGCGGCCGATACGCAGTCGCAGTATTTT.

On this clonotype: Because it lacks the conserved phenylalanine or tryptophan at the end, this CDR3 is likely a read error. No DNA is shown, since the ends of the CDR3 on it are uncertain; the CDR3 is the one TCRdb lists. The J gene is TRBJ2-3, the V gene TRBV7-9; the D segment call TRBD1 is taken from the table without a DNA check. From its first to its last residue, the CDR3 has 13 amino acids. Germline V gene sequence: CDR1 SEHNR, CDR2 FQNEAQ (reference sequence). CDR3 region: CASSDGGGHTQQY.

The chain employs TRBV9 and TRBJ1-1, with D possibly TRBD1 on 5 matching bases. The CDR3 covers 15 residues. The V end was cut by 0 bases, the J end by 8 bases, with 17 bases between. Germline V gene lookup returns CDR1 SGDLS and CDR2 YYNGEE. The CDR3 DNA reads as TGTGCCAGCAGCGTAGCTGGGACCGTGAAGACCGAAGCTTTCTTT. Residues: CASSVAGTVKTEAFF.

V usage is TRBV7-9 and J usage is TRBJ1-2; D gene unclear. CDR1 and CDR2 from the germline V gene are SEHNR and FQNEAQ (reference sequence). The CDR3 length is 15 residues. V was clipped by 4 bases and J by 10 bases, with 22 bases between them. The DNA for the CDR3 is TGTGCCAGCAGCTCAACCGGAGCGGGTGCCTTAGACTACACCTTC. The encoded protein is CASSSTGAGALDYTF. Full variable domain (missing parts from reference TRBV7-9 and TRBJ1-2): DTGVSQNPRHKITKRGQNVTFRCDPISEHNRLYWYRQTLGQGPEFLTYFQNEAQLEKSRLLSDRFSAERPKGSFSTLEIQRTEQGDSAMYLCASSSTGAGALDYTFGSGTRLTVV.